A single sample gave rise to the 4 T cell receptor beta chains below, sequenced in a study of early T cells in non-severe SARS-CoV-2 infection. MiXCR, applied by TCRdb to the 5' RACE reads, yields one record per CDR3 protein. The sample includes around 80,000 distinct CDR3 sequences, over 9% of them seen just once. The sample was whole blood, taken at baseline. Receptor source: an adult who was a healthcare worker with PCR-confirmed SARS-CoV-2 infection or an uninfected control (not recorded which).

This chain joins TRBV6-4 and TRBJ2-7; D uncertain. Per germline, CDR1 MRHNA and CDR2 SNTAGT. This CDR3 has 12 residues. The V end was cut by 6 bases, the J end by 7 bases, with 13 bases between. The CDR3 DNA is TGTGCCAGCAGGGACGGCTTCTGGGAGCAGTACTTC. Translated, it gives CASRDGFWEQYF.

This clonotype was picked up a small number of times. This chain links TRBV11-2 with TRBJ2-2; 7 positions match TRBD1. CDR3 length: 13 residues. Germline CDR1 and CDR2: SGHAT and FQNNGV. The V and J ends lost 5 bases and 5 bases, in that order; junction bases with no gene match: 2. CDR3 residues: CASSATGTGELFF. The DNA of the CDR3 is TGTGCCAGCAGCGCGACAGGGACCGGGGAGCTGTTTTTT.

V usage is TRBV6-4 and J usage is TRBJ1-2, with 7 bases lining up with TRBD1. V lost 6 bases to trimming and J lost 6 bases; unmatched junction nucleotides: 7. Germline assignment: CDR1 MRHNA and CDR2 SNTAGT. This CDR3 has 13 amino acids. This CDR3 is CASRPRDSDGYTF. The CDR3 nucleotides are TGTGCCAGCAGACCACGGGACAGCGATGGCTACACCTTC.

The CDR3 loop reads CASGETGGWNEQFF. CDR3 DNA sequence: TGTGCCAGTGGGGAGACAGGGGGCTGGAATGAGCAGTTCTTC. V usage is TRBV19 and J usage is TRBJ2-1, with 10 positions matching TRBD1. The junction had 8 bases not matched to a gene; V was cut back by 8 bases and J by 7 bases. The germline V gene encodes CDR1 LNHDA and CDR2 SQIVND (reference sequence). This CDR3 region has 14 residues.